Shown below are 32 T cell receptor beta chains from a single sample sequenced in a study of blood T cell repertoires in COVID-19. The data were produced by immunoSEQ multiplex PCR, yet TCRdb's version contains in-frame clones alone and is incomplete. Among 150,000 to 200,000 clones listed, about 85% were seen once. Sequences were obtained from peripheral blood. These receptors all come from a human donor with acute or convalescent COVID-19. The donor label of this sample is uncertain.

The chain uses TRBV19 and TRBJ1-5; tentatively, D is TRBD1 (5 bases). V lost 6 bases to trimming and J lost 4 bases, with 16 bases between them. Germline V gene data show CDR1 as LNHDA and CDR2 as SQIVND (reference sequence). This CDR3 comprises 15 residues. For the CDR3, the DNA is TGTGCCAGTAGAGAGACCGGGGCGGGGAATCAGCCCCAGCATTTT. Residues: CASRETGAGNQPQHF.

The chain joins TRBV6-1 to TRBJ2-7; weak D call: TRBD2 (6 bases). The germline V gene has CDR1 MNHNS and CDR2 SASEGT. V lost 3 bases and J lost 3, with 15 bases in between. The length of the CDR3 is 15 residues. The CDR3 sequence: CASSDSRGRLYEQYF. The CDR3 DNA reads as TGTGCCAGCAGTGATTCGCGGGGCCGCCTCTACGAGCAGTACTTC.

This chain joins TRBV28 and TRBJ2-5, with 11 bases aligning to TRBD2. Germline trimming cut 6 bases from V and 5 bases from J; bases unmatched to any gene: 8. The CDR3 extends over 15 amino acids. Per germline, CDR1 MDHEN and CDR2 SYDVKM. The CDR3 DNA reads TGTGCCAGCAGCCGTAGCGGGGGGGCCTTGGAGACCCAGTACTTC. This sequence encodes CASSRSGGALETQYF.

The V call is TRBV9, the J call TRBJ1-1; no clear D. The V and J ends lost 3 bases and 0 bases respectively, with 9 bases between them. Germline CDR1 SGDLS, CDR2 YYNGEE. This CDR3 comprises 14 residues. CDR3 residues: CASSGGLLNTEAFF. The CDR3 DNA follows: TGTGCCAGCAGCGGCGGACTGCTGAACACTGAAGCTTTCTTT.

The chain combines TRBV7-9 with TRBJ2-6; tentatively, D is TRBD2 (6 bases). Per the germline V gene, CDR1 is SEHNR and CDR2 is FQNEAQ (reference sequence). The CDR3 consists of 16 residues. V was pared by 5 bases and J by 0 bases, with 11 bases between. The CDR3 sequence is CASSPTSSSGANVLTF. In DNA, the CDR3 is TGTGCCAGCAGCCCCACTAGCTCCTCTGGGGCCAACGTCCTGACTTTC.

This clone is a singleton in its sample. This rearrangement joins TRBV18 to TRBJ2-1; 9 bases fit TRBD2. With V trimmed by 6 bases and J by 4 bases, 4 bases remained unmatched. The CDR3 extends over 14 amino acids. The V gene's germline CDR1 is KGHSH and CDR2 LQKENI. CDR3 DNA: TGTGCCAGCTCGCGGGGGGGCTCTTACAATGAGCAGTTCTTC. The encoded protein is CASSRGGSYNEQFF.

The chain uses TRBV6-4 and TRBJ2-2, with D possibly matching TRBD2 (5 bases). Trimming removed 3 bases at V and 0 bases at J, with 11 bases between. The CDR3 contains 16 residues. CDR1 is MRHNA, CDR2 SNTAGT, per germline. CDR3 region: CASSERGPANTGELFF. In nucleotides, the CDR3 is TGTGCCAGCAGTGAAAGAGGGCCAGCGAACACCGGGGAGCTGTTTTTT.

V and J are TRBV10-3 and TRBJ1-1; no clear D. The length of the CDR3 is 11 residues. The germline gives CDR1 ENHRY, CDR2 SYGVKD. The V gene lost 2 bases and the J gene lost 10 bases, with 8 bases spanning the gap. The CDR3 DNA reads TGTGCCATCAGTGAGAGGGAGGTAGCTTTCTTT. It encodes CAISEREVAFF.

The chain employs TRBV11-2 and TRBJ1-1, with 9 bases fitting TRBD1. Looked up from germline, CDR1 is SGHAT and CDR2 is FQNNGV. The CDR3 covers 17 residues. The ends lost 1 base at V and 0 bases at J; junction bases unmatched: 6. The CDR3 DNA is TGTGCCAGCAGCTTAGCCCCAAGGACAGGGGTGAACACTGAAGCTTTCTTT. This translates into CASSLAPRTGVNTEAFF. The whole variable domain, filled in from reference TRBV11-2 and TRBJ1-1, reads EAGVAQSPRYKIIEKRQSVAFWCNPISGHATLYWYQQILGQGPKLLIQFQNNGVVDDSQLPKDRFSAERLKGVDSTLKIQPAKLEDSAVYLCASSLAPRTGVNTEAFFGQGTRLTVV.

The CDR3: CASSQGDLRDTQYF. In DNA, the CDR3 is TGTGCCAGCAGCCAAGGGGACTTGCGGGATACGCAGTATTTT. V gene TRBV3-1 (or the pseudogene TRBV3-2) combines with J gene TRBJ2-3; weak D call: TRBD2 (6 bases). The CDR3 sequence is 14 residues long. CDR1 is LGHDT and CDR2 is YNNKEL in the germline V gene (reference sequence). Between the trimmed V and J ends, which lost 1 base and 6 bases, there was a span of 11 bases.

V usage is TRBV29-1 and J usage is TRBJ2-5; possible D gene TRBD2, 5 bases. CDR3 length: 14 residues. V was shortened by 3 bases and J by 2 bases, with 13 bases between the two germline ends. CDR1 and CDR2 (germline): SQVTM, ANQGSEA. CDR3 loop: CSVELGSVQETQYF. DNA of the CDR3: TGCAGCGTTGAGCTAGGTAGCGTACAAGAGACCCAGTACTTC.

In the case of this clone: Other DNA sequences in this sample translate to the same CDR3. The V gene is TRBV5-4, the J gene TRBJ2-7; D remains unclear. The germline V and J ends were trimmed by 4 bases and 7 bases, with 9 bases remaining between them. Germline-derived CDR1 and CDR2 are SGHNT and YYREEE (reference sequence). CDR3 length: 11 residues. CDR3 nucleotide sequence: TGTGCCAGCAGCCTCCGAGGAGAGCAGTACTTC. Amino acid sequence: CASSLRGEQYF. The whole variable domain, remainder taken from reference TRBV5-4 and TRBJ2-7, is ETGVTQSPTHLIKTRGQQVTLRCSSQSGHNTVSWYQQALGQGPQFIFQYYREEENGRGNFPPRFSGLQFPNYSSELNVNALELDDSALYLCASSLRGEQYFGPGTRLTVT.

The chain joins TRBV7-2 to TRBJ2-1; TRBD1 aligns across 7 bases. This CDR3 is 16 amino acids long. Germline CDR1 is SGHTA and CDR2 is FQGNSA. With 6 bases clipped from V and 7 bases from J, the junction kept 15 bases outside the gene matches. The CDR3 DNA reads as TGTGCCAGCAGTACACAGGGGAAGGTACAGGGGAATGAGCAGTTCTTC. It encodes CASSTQGKVQGNEQFF.

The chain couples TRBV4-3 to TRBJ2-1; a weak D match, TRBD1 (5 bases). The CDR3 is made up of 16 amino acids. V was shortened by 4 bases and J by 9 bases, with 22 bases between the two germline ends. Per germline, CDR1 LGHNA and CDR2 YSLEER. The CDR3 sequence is CASSRLMGLGRSEQFF. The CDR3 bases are TGCGCCAGCAGCCGCCTCATGGGGCTAGGACGTTCTGAGCAGTTCTTC.

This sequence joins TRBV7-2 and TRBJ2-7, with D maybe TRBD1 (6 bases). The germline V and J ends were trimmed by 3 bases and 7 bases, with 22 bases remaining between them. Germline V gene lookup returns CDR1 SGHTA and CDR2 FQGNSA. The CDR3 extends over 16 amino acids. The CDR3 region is CASSLSNGQKRGEQYF. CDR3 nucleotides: TGTGCCAGCAGCTTGAGTAACGGACAGAAACGGGGAGAGCAGTACTTC. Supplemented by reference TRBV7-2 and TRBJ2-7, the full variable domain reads GAGVSQSPSNKVTEKGKDVELRCDPISGHTALYWYRQSLGQGLEFLIYFQGNSAPDKSGLPSDRFSAERTGGSVSTLTIQRTQQEDSAVYLCASSLSNGQKRGEQYFGPGTRLTVT.

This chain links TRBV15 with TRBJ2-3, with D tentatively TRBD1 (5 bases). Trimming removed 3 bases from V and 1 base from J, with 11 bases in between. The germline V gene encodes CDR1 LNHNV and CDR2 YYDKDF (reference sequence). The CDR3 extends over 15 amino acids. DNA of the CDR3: TGTGCCACCAGCAGGGAGAAAGGGGGCACAGATACGCAGTATTTT. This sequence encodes CATSREKGGTDTQYF.

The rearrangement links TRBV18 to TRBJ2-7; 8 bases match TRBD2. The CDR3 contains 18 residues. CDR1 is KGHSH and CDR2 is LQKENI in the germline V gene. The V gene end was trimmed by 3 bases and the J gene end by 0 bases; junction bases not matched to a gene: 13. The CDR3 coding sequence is TGTGCCAGCTCACCGACCCTCTCAGTAGCGGGGTCCTCCTACGAGCAGTACTTC. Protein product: CASSPTLSVAGSSYEQYF.

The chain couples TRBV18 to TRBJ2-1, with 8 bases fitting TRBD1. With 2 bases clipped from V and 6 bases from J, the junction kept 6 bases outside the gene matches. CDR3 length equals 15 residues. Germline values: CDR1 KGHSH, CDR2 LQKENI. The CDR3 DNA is TGTGCCAGCTCACCAGGGGACAGGCAGATCAATGAGCAGTTCTTC. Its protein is CASSPGDRQINEQFF.

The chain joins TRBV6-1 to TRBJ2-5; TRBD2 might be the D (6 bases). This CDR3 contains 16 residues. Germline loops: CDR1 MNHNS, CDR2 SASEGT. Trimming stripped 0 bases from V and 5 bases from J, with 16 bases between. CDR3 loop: CASSEAGLAGRETQYF. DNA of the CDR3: TGTGCCAGCAGTGAAGCGGGGTTGGCAGGGAGGGAGACCCAGTACTTC.

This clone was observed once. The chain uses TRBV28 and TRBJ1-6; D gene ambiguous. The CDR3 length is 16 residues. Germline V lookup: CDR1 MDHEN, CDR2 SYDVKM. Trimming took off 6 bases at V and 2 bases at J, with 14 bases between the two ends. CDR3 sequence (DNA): TGTGCCAGCAGGGCGCCCGGGGTCACCTATAATTCACCCCTCCACTTT. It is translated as CASRAPGVTYNSPLHF.

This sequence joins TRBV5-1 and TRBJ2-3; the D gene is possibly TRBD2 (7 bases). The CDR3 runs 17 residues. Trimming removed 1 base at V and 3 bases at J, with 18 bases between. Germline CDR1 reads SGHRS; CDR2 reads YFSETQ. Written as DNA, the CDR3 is TGCGCCAGCAGCTTGCTCGGGGGGCCCTCTCGGACAGATACGCAGTATTTT. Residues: CASSLLGGPSRTDTQYF.

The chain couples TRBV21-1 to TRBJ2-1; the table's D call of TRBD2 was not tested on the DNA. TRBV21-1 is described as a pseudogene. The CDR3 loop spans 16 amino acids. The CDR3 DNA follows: TGTGCCAGCAGCAAAGAAAGGGCGGGGGCCTACAATGAGCAGTTCTTC. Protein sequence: CASSKERAGAYNEQFF.

This chain's CDR3 is CSVGQGDNQPQHF. In DNA form, the CDR3 reads TGCAGCGTTGGACAGGGGGACAATCAGCCCCAGCATTTT. J is TRBJ1-5 and V is TRBV29-1; 9 positions agree with TRBD1. The CDR3 sequence is 13 residues long. Germline V gives CDR1 SQVTM, CDR2 ANQGSEA. Trimming removed 4 bases from V and 3 bases from J; junction bases left unmatched: 1.

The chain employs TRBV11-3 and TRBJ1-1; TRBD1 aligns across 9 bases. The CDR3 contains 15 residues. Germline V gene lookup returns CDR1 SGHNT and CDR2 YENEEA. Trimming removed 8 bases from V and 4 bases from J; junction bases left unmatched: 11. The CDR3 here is CASSPGQGRGTEAFF. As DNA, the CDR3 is TGTGCCAGCTCCCCGGGACAGGGCCGAGGCACTGAAGCTTTCTTT.

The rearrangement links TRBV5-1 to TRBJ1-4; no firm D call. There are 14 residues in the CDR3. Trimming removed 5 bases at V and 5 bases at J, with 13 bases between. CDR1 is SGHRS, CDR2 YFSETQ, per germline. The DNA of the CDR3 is TGCGCCAGCAGTGAGCGGCGTGGAAATGAAAAACTGTTTTTT. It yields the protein CASSERRGNEKLFF.

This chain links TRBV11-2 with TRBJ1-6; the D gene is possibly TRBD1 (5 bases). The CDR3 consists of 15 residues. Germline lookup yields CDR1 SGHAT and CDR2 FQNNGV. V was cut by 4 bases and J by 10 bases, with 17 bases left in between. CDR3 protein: CASSSFSGIESPLHF. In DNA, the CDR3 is TGTGCCAGCAGCTCCTTTTCAGGGATAGAGTCACCCCTCCACTTT.

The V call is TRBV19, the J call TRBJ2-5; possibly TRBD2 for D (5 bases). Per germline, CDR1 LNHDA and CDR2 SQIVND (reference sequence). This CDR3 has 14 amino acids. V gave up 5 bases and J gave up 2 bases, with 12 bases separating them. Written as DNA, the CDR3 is TGTGCCAGTAGTCTCCGACTACCTCAAGAGACCCAGTACTTC. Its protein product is CASSLRLPQETQYF.

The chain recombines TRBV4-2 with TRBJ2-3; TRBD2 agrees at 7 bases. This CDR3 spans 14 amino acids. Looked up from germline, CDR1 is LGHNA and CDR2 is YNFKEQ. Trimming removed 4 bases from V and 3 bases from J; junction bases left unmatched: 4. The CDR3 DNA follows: TGTGCCAGCAGCCGCGGGGGACCGACAGATACGCAGTATTTT. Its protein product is CASSRGGPTDTQYF.

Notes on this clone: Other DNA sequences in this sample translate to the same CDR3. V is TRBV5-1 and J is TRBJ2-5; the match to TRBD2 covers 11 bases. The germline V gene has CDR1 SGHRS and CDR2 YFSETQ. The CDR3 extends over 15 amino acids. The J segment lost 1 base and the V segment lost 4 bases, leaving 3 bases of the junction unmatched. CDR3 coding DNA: TGCGCCAGCAGCCTCACTAGCGGGGGCCAAGAGACCCAGTACTTC. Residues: CASSLTSGGQETQYF.

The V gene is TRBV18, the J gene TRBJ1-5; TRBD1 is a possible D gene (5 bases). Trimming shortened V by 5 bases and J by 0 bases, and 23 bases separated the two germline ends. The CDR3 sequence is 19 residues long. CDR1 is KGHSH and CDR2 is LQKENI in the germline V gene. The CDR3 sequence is CASSSTPNLGGSSNQPQHF. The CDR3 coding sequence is TGTGCCAGCTCATCAACCCCAAACTTGGGGGGGAGTAGCAATCAGCCCCAGCATTTT.

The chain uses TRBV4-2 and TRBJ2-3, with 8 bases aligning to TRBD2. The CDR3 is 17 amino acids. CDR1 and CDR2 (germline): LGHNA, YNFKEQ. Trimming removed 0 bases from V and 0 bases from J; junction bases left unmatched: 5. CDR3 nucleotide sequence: TGTGCCAGCAGCCAAGAGGTCGGCGGGGGGAGCACAGATACGCAGTATTTT. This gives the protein CASSQEVGGGSTDTQYF.

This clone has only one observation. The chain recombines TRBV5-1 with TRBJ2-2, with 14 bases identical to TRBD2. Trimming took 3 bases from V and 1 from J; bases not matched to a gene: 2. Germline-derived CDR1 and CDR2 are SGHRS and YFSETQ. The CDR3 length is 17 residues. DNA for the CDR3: TGCGCCAGCAGCTCGGGACTAGCGGGGGTGAACACCGGGGAGCTGTTTTTT. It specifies CASSSGLAGVNTGELFF.